The 11 T cell receptor beta chains below come from one sample, sequenced in a study of technical replicates of blood from several donors. Sequenced by immunoSEQ multiplex PCR; TCRdb stores in-frame clones only, minus some. The table shows approximately 80,000 clones, with roughly 98% occurring only once. Sequenced input: T cells isolated from PBMCs. The receptors were gathered from a human donor in good health.

J is TRBJ2-1 and V is TRBV7-8; 9 bases agree with TRBD2. CDR1 and CDR2 from the germline V gene are SGHVS and FQNEAQ. Trimming took 6 bases from V and 4 from J; bases not matched to a gene: 13. The CDR3 has 17 amino acids. CDR3 region: CASSPRLAGATYNEQFF. The CDR3 nucleotides read TGTGCCAGCAGTCCAAGGTTAGCGGGGGCCACGTACAATGAGCAGTTCTTC.

The V call is TRBV7-6, the J call TRBJ1-1; 7 bases are shared with TRBD1. Germline V gene sequence: CDR1 SGHVS, CDR2 FNYEAQ. V trimming: 1 base; J trimming: 5 bases; junction bases outside the gene matches: 10. The CDR3 runs 16 residues. CDR3 amino acids: CASSLGVRQGVTEAFF. CDR3 DNA: TGTGCCAGCAGCTTAGGTGTTCGACAGGGCGTTACTGAAGCTTTCTTT.

The chain uses TRBV6-5 and TRBJ1-1; 7 bases are a match to TRBD1. Germline CDR1 reads MNHEY; CDR2 reads SVGAGI. The CDR3 spans 14 residues. V was clipped by 6 bases and J by 1 base; unmatched bases: 5. This CDR3 is CASRPGTANTEAFF. The DNA of the CDR3 is TGTGCCAGCAGGCCCGGGACAGCGAACACTGAAGCTTTCTTT.

J is TRBJ1-2 and V is TRBV27; 8 nucleotides line up with TRBD1. Unmatched junction bases numbered 5, after V lost 3 bases and J lost 8 bases. This CDR3 comprises 13 residues. Germline loops: CDR1 MNHEY, CDR2 SMNVEV (reference sequence). CDR3 DNA sequence: TGTGCCAGCAGTTTTCCCCAGGGGGCGGGCTACACCTTC. This gives the protein CASSFPQGAGYTF.

This clone was detected once. The chain joins TRBV28 to TRBJ2-7, with TRBD1 matching 9 bases. CDR3 length equals 15 residues. CDR1 is MDHEN and CDR2 is SYDVKM in the germline V gene. V dropped 5 bases and J dropped 1; count of bases not matched to a gene: 6. The CDR3 DNA follows: TGTGCCAGCAGTCTAACCGGGACAGGGTCCTACGAGCAGTACTTC. It is translated as CASSLTGTGSYEQYF.

The chain is built from TRBV5-1 and TRBJ2-3; D not resolved. V was cut by 2 bases and J by 4 bases, with 8 bases left in between. The germline CDR1 and CDR2 sequences are SGHRS and YFSETQ. The CDR3 consists of 13 residues. This CDR3 is CASSLHRADTQYF. The DNA for the CDR3 is TGCGCCAGCAGCTTACACAGAGCAGATACGCAGTATTTT.

In this sample, this clone turned up once. This rearrangement joins TRBV11-2 to TRBJ1-4, with 9 nucleotides matching TRBD1. Germline CDR1 reads SGHAT; CDR2 reads FQNNGV. The V segment lost 4 bases and the J segment 2 bases; nucleotides outside the gene matches: 5. The CDR3 has 16 residues. The CDR3 sequence is CASSYTGTGTNEKLFF. CDR3 nucleotide sequence: TGTGCCAGCAGCTATACCGGGACAGGGACTAATGAAAAACTGTTTTTT.

The chain combines TRBV7-9 with TRBJ1-5; no clear D. V lost 1 base and J 6 bases, leaving 19 bases between the germline ends. Germline V CDR1 and CDR2: SEHNR, FQNEAQ (reference sequence). The CDR3 spans 17 residues. This CDR3 is CASSLVSGTQWVQPQHF. Here the CDR3 DNA reads TGTGCCAGCAGCTTAGTGTCGGGAACTCAGTGGGTTCAGCCCCAGCATTTT.

The rearrangement uses TRBV7-3 and TRBJ2-1; the match to TRBD1 covers 8 bases. The junction had 0 bases not matched to a gene; V was cut back by 5 bases and J by 6 bases. The CDR3 sequence is 12 residues long. Germline V gene lookup returns CDR1 SGHTA and CDR2 FQGTGA. The CDR3 region has the DNA TGTGCCAGCAGCACAGGGGGCAATGAGCAGTTCTTC. This codes for CASSTGGNEQFF.

The chain recombines TRBV10-1 with TRBJ2-7; TRBD1 agrees at 8 bases. Germline V gives CDR1 WNHNN, CDR2 SYGVQD (reference sequence). The CDR3 extends over 15 amino acids. The J segment lost 6 bases and the V segment lost 4 bases, leaving 11 bases of the junction unmatched. The CDR3 sequence is CASSAMTGVGGEQYF. Written as DNA, the CDR3 is TGCGCCAGCAGTGCGATGACAGGGGTCGGTGGCGAGCAGTACTTC.

The chain recombines TRBV9 with TRBJ1-5; a weak D match, TRBD1 (5 bases). This CDR3 contains 14 residues. V was clipped by 3 bases and J by 4 bases, with 11 bases between them. CDR1 is SGDLS and CDR2 is YYNGEE in the germline V gene. As DNA, the CDR3 is TGTGCCAGCAGCGGCGGGACGGCTAATCAGCCCCAGCATTTT. Translation: CASSGGTANQPQHF. The full variable domain, in which reference TRBV9 and TRBJ1-5 provide the parts outside the CDR3, is DSGVTQTPKHLITATGQRVTLRCSPRSGDLSVYWYQQSLDQGLQFLIQYYNGEERAKGNILERFSAQQFPDLHSELNLSSLELGDSALYFCASSGGTANQPQHFGDGTRLSIL.